These 24 T cell receptor beta chains were all obtained from the same sample, sequenced in a study of cytomegalovirus exposure and HLA in healthy donors. Here immunoSEQ multiplex PCR was the method, and the copy in TCRdb shows in-frame clones only, minus some. The sample includes more than 95,000 clones, around 88% of them seen just once. The sample taken for sequencing was PBMCs. The receptors were gathered from a man aged 18 to 35 in good health and CMV-seronegative.

This clone appeared a single time. The chain joins TRBV19 to TRBJ2-6; tentatively, D is TRBD2 (6 bases). The CDR3 has 16 amino acids. The V end lost 5 bases, the J end lost 2 bases, and 13 bases lay between the germline ends. CDR1 and CDR2 from the germline V gene are LNHDA and SQIVND (reference sequence). The CDR3, as DNA: TGTGCCAGTAGTCACATCTGGGGGGCTGGGGCCAACGTCCTGACTTTC. Protein sequence: CASSHIWGAGANVLTF. Supplemented by reference TRBV19 and TRBJ2-6, the full variable domain reads DGGITQSPKYLFRKEGQNVTLSCEQNLNHDAMYWYRQDPGQGLRLIYYSQIVNDFQKGDIAEGYSVSREKKESFPLTVTSAQKNPTAFYLCASSHIWGAGANVLTFGAGSRLTVL.

This clone was observed once. The chain combines TRBV6-4 with TRBJ1-5, with TRBD1 matching over 8 bases. J was trimmed by 2 bases and V by 3 bases; bases with no gene match: 6. This CDR3 comprises 16 residues. Germline V gene lookup returns CDR1 MRHNA and CDR2 SNTAGT. DNA for the CDR3: TGTGCCAGCAGTGATAGAGACAGGGGCGGCAATCAGCCCCAGCATTTT. This codes for CASSDRDRGGNQPQHF.

The chain is built from TRBV5-8 and TRBJ1-2; D is unclear. The CDR3 is made up of 14 amino acids. The germline CDR1 and CDR2 sequences are SGHTS and YDEGEE. V shed 5 bases and J shed 4 bases, with 15 bases lying between them. CDR3 nucleotide sequence: TGTGCCAGCAGAAAAGCGGGTTCAAGCTATGGCTACACCTTC. It is translated as CASRKAGSSYGYTF.

The rearrangement joins TRBV27 to TRBJ1-1, with D unresolved. The germline V gene has CDR1 MNHEY and CDR2 SMNVEV (reference sequence). This CDR3 is built from 15 residues. V was trimmed by 7 bases and J by 1 base, leaving 16 bases between them. The CDR3 is CASTSLGLTNTEAFF. CDR3 coding DNA: TGTGCCAGCACGTCCCTTGGACTGACGAACACTGAAGCTTTCTTT.

The V and J genes are TRBV25-1 and TRBJ2-3, with D possibly TRBD1 on 5 matching bases. CDR1 MGHDK and CDR2 SYGVNS come from the germline V gene. V lost 6 bases and J lost 3, with 10 bases in between. This CDR3 contains 13 residues. This CDR3 is CASRKQGTDTQYF. CDR3 sequence (DNA): TGTGCCAGCAGGAAGCAGGGTACAGATACGCAGTATTTT.

This chain links TRBV12-5 with TRBJ2-5, with 10 bases matching TRBD2. CDR3 length equals 14 residues. The V and J ends lost 2 bases and 5 bases, in that order; junction bases with no gene match: 2. The germline V gene encodes CDR1 LGHNT and CDR2 FRNRAP. This CDR3 is CASGLTSGMETQYF. CDR3 in DNA: TGTGCTAGTGGTTTGACTAGCGGGATGGAGACCCAGTACTTC.

V and J are TRBV6-6 and TRBJ2-5, with TRBD1 as a possible D gene (7 bases). The CDR3 totals 15 residues. V lost 5 bases, J lost 1 base, and 14 bases lay in between. Germline-derived CDR1 and CDR2 are MNHNY and SVGAGI (reference sequence). CDR3 residues: CASSRRGESQETQYF. The CDR3 nucleotides are TGTGCCAGCAGTCGCAGGGGGGAGAGCCAAGAGACCCAGTACTTC.

In its sample, this clone was seen once. V gene TRBV6-6 combines with J gene TRBJ2-2; TRBD1 might be the D (6 bases). The CDR3 runs to 15 residues. V was trimmed by 6 bases and J by 2 bases, leaving 13 bases between them. Looked up from germline, CDR1 is MNHNY and CDR2 is SVGAGI (reference sequence). This chain's CDR3 is CASRRGQPNTGELFF. The CDR3 bases are TGTGCCAGCAGGAGGGGACAACCAAACACCGGGGAGCTGTTTTTT.

The genes are TRBV4-1 and TRBJ2-1; 10 bases agree with TRBD1. This CDR3 spans 12 amino acids. Trimming cost V 4 bases and J 10 bases; bases outside gene matches: 1. Germline V lookup: CDR1 MGHRA, CDR2 YSYEKL. Here the CDR3 reads CASSPDRGEQFF. The CDR3 DNA sequence: TGCGCCAGCAGCCCGGACAGGGGGGAGCAGTTCTTC.

This clone was picked up one time. The J gene is TRBJ1-1, the V gene TRBV13; a weak D match, TRBD1 (6 bases). V was trimmed by 1 base and J by 6 bases, leaving 12 bases between them. Looked up from germline, CDR1 is PRHDT and CDR2 is FYEKMQ (reference sequence). The CDR3 contains 14 residues. The CDR3 bases are TGTGCCAGCAGCTTAGCTTTTACAGGGCCTGAAGCTTTCTTT. The encoded protein is CASSLAFTGPEAFF.

This chain links TRBV6-6 with TRBJ1-6, with 7 bases matching TRBD1. There are 14 residues in the CDR3. J was trimmed by 7 bases and V by 3 bases; bases with no gene match: 3. Germline V gene data show CDR1 as MNHNY and CDR2 as SVGAGI (reference sequence). CDR3: CASSYRDRNSPLHF. The CDR3 nucleotides read TGTGCCAGCAGTTATCGGGACAGAAATTCACCCCTCCACTTT.

This clone has just one count. CDR3 loop: CASSLNRANTEAFF. In nucleotides, the CDR3 is TGTGCCAGCAGCTTAAACAGGGCGAACACTGAAGCTTTCTTT. The chain links TRBV11-2 to TRBJ1-1; possibly TRBD1 for D (6 bases). Trimming stripped 2 bases from V and 1 base from J, with 8 bases between. Germline V gene data show CDR1 as SGHAT and CDR2 as FQNNGV. The CDR3 extends over 14 amino acids. The full variable domain, rest sourced from reference TRBV11-2 and TRBJ1-1, is EAGVAQSPRYKIIEKRQSVAFWCNPISGHATLYWYQQILGQGPKLLIQFQNNGVVDDSQLPKDRFSAERLKGVDSTLKIQPAKLEDSAVYLCASSLNRANTEAFFGQGTRLTVV.

V is TRBV29-1 and J is TRBJ1-2; D call uncertain. Trimming took 0 bases from V and 0 from J, leaving 14 bases between them. The CDR3 length is 16 residues. From germline, CDR1 is SQVTM and CDR2 ANQGSEA. In DNA, the CDR3 is TGCAGCGTTGAAGACTTTTTTAGCGAGACTAACTATGGCTACACCTTC. Amino acids: CSVEDFFSETNYGYTF. Drawing the rest from reference TRBV29-1 and TRBJ1-2, the complete variable domain is SAVISQKPSRDICQRGTSLTIQCQVDSQVTMMFWYRQQPGQSLTLIATANQGSEATYESGFVIDKFPISRPNLTFSTLTVSNMSPEDSSIYLCSVEDFFSETNYGYTFGSGTRLTVV.

This clone was seen a single time. The chain employs TRBV5-1 and TRBJ2-7, with a possible D match to TRBD1 (5 bases). The V end lost 1 base, the J end lost 2 bases, and 13 bases lay between the germline ends. Germline loops: CDR1 SGHRS, CDR2 YFSETQ. The CDR3 sequence is 15 residues long. In nucleotides, the CDR3 is TGCGCCAGCAGCTTGTTCCCACAGGACACCTACGAGCAGTACTTC. As protein: CASSLFPQDTYEQYF. Filled out from reference TRBV5-1 and TRBJ2-7, the complete variable domain reads KAGVTQTPRYLIKTRGQQVTLSCSPISGHRSVSWYQQTPGQGLQFLFEYFSETQRNKGNFPGRFSGRQFSNSRSEMNVSTLELGDSALYLCASSLFPQDTYEQYFGPGTRLTVT.

The gene calls are TRBV28 and TRBJ2-7; a weak D match, TRBD2 (5 bases). Germline V lookup: CDR1 MDHEN, CDR2 SYDVKM. The germline V and J ends were trimmed by 2 bases and 1 base, with 15 bases remaining between them. CDR3 size: 16 residues. Here the CDR3 DNA reads TGTGCCAGCAGTTTAATTGGCGGGCGCCGGTCCTACGAGCAGTACTTC. Encoded protein: CASSLIGGRRSYEQYF.

This clone was counted only a few times. The rearrangement joins TRBV19 to TRBJ2-2; tentatively, D is TRBD2 (6 bases). The CDR3 totals 15 residues. Trimming took off 7 bases at V and 0 bases at J, with 12 bases between the two ends. The germline gives CDR1 LNHDA, CDR2 SQIVND (reference sequence). DNA for the CDR3: TGTGCCAGTAAGGAGGGACCTGCGAACACCGGGGAGCTGTTTTTT. It is translated as CASKEGPANTGELFF.

In this sample, this clone turned up once. The rearrangement links TRBV6-5 to TRBJ2-7, with D uncertain. Trimming removed 9 bases from V and 6 bases from J, with 6 bases in between. This CDR3 is built from 9 residues. The germline CDR1 and CDR2 sequences are MNHEY and SVGAGI. The CDR3 is CASGSEQYF. The CDR3 region has the DNA TGTGCCAGTGGCAGCGAGCAGTACTTC.

The chain links TRBV11-2 to TRBJ2-7; possible D gene TRBD2, 7 bases. Germline loops: CDR1 SGHAT, CDR2 FQNNGV. V lost 1 base, J lost 2 bases, and 12 bases lay in between. The CDR3 loop spans 15 amino acids. Written as DNA, the CDR3 is TGTGCCAGCAGCTTAGTGGCGGGGGCAACCTACGAGCAGTACTTC. This gives the protein CASSLVAGATYEQYF.

The gene calls are TRBV5-1 and TRBJ1-2, with 9 bases aligning to TRBD1. The V segment lost 4 bases and the J segment 3 bases; nucleotides outside the gene matches: 7. The CDR3 consists of 15 residues. Germline CDR1 SGHRS, CDR2 YFSETQ. CDR3 residues: CASSTGTGNYYGYTF. The DNA for the CDR3 is TGCGCCAGCAGCACGGGGACAGGGAACTACTATGGCTACACCTTC.

The sample holds one count of this clone. V usage is TRBV7-6 and J usage is TRBJ2-1, with 12 bases that match TRBD1. Trimming removed 5 bases from V and 6 bases from J; junction bases left unmatched: 5. The germline V gene encodes CDR1 SGHVS and CDR2 FNYEAQ. This CDR3 region has 15 residues. CDR3: CASSQWGQGANEQFF. The DNA of the CDR3 is TGTGCCAGCAGCCAATGGGGACAGGGGGCCAATGAGCAGTTCTTC.

The V gene is TRBV5-1, the J gene TRBJ2-1; 7 bases map to TRBD1. From germline, CDR1 is SGHRS and CDR2 YFSETQ. This CDR3 is 15 amino acids long. Trimming cost V 0 bases and J 4 bases; bases outside gene matches: 4. The CDR3 protein is CASSLAGTVYNEQFF. In nucleotides, the CDR3 is TGCGCCAGCAGCTTGGCCGGGACAGTGTACAATGAGCAGTTCTTC.

In DNA, the CDR3 is TGTGCCAGCAGCCGGACACCCGGGACTAGCGGGAGGGCCTACGAGCAGTACTTC. This encodes CASSRTPGTSGRAYEQYF. The V and J genes are TRBV7-9 and TRBJ2-7, with 16 bases aligning to TRBD2. This CDR3 has 18 amino acids. CDR1 and CDR2 from the germline V gene are SEHNR and FQNEAQ (reference sequence). V was pared by 5 bases and J by 2 bases, with 9 bases of the junction left unmatched.

This clone is a singleton in its sample. This chain connects TRBV21-1 to TRBJ2-3; TRBD1, as called in the table, went unchecked against the DNA. TRBV21-1 is given as a pseudogene. The CDR3 is 15 residues long. The CDR3 DNA follows: TGTGCCAGCAGCTATACCGGACAGGGCACAGATACGCAGTATTTT. It codes for CASSYTGQGTDTQYF.

The chain has TRBV7-9 and TRBJ2-3, with a tentative D call TRBD1 (5 bases). This CDR3 is built from 15 residues. The germline V gene has CDR1 SEHNR and CDR2 FQNEAQ (reference sequence). V was pared by 8 bases and J by 3 bases, with 18 bases between. CDR3: CASPTPPGMTDTQYF. DNA for the CDR3: TGTGCCAGCCCCACCCCGCCAGGGATGACAGATACGCAGTATTTT.